This TCR beta chain was sequenced in a study of CD8+ T cells in alopecia areata. The germline V gene has CDR1 ENHRY and CDR2 SYGVKD. V dropped 4 bases and J dropped 2 bases, with 12 bases sitting between them. The CDR3 runs to 14 residues. cDNA serving as the sequencing template came from extracted, reverse transcribed RNA. The data were produced by immunoSEQ multiplex PCR, yet TCRdb's version contains in-frame clones alone and is incomplete. The table shows under 130,000 clones, with around three fifths occurring only once. Sorting separated CD4+ and CD8+ T cells out of PBMCs. The sequence derives from a human donor in good health. The specimen sequenced was CD4+ T cells sorted from blood. The chain has TRBV10-3 and TRBJ2-7; tentatively, D is TRBD1 (5 bases). CDR3: CAISGGTEAYEQYF. CDR3 in DNA: TGTGCCATCAGTGGGGGCACAGAGGCCTACGAGCAGTACTTC.